The 2 T cell receptor beta chains reported below all come from one sample, sequenced in a study of regulatory T cells in long-lasting Graves disease. In building TCR beta libraries, iRepertoire HTBI primers were used together with Arm-PCR of CDR3 regions. MiXCR was run by TCRdb on the multiplex PCR reads, yielding one entry per CDR3 protein. The sample yields around 400,000 distinct CDR3 sequences, around 20% seen once. Time point given: persistent/refractory GD, antithyroid drugs over 5 years with positive TRAb. RNA from PBMCs was the source of the TCR library. Sequenced material: peripheral blood mononuclear cells (PBMCs), taken when the disease was refractory, from a patient treated with antithyroid drugs. The receptors were gathered from a female donor with Graves disease.

This clonotype was counted at least ten times. The chain uses TRBV12-3 or TRBV12-4 and TRBJ2-7; D is undetermined. The V end lost 5 bases, the J end lost 5 bases, and 10 bases lay between the germline ends. The CDR3 consists of 12 residues. The CDR3 DNA follows: TGTGCCAGCAGTAGCCCTCTGGACGAGCAGTACTTC. Translated: CASSSPLDEQYF.

At least ten counts were recorded for this clonotype. The chain is built from TRBV7-2 and TRBJ2-7, with 8 bases identical to TRBD2. After removal of 1 base from V and 5 bases from J, the junction contained 13 bases not matched to a gene. The length of the CDR3 is 17 residues. Germline values: CDR1 SGHTA, CDR2 FQGNSA. This CDR3 is CASSLGVASGFLNEQYF. The CDR3 bases are TGTGCCAGCAGCTTAGGAGTTGCTAGCGGGTTTTTGAACGAGCAGTACTTC.